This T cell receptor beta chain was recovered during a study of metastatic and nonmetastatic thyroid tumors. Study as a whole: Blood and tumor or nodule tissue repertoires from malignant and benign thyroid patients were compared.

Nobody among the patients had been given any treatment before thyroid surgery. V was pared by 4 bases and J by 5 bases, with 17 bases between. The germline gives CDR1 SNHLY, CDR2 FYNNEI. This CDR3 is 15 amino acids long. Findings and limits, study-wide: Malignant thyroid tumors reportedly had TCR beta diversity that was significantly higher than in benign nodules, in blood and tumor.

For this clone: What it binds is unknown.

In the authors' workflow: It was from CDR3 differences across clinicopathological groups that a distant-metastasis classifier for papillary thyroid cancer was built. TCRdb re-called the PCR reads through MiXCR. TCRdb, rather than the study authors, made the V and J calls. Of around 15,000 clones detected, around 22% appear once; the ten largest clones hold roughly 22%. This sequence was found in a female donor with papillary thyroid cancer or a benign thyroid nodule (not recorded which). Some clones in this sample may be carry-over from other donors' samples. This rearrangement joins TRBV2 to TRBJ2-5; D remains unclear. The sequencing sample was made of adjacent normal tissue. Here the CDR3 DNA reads TGTGCCAGCAGTGCACCTCCATCTCCCCCCGAGACCCAGTACTTC. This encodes CASSAPPSPPETQYF.